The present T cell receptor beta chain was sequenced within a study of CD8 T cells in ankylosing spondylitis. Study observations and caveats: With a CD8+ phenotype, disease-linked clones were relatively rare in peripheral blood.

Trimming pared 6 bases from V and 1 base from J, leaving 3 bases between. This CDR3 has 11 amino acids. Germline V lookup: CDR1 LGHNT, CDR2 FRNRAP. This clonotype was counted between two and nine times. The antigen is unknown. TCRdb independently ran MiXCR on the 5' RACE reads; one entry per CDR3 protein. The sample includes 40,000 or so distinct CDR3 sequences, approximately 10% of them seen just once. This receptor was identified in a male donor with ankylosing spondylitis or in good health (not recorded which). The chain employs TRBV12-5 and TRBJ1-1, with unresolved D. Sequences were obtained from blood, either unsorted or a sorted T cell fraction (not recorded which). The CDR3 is CASGPNTEAFF. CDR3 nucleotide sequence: TGTGCTAGTGGCCCGAACACTGAAGCTTTCTTT.